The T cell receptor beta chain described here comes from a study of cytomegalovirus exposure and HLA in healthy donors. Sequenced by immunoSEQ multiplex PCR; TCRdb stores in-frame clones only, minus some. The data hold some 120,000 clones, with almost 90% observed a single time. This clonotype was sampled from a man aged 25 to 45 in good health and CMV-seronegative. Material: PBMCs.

The CDR3 nucleotides are TGTGCCAGCCGGGACAGGGTGAACACTGAAGCTTTCTTT. It translates to CASRDRVNTEAFF. The chain joins TRBV2 to TRBJ1-1; 9 bases agree with TRBD1. Germline assignment: CDR1 SNHLY and CDR2 FYNNEI. The CDR3 is 13 residues long. J was trimmed by 0 bases and V by 8 bases; bases with no gene match: 1.